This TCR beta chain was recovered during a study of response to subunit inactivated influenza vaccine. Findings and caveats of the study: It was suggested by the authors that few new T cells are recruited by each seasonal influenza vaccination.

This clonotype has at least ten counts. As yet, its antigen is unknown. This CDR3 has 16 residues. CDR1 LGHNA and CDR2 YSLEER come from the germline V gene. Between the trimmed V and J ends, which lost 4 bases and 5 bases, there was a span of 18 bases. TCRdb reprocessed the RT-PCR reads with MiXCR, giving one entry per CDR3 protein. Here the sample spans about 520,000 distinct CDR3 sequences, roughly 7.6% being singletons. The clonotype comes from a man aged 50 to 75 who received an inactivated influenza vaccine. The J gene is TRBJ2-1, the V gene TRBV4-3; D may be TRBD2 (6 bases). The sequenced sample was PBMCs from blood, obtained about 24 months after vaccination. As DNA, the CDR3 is TGCGCCAGCAGCCCGCAGGCTAGCGCCATAAACAATGAGCAGTTCTTC. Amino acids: CASSPQASAINNEQFF.